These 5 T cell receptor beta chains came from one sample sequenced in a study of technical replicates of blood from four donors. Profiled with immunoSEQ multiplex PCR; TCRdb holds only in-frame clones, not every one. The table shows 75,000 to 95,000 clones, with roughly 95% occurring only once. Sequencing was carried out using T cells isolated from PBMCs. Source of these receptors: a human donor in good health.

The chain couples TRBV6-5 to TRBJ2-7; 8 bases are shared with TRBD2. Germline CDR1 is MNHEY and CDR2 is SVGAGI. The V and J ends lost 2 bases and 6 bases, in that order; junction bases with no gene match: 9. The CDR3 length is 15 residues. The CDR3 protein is CASSYGAAGVSEQYF. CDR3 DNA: TGTGCCAGCAGTTACGGTGCAGCGGGAGTTAGCGAGCAGTACTTC.

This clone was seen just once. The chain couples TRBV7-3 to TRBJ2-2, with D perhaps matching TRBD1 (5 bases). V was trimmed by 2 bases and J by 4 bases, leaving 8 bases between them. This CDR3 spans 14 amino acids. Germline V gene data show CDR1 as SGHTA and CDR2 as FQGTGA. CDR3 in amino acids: CASSLQGPTGELFF. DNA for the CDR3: TGTGCCAGCAGCTTACAGGGCCCCACCGGGGAGCTGTTTTTT.

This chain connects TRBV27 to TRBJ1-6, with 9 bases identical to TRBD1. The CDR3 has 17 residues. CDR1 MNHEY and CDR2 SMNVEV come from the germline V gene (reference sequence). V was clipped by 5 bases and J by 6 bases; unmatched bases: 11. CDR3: CASSLDTGGRGNSPLHF. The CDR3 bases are TGTGCCAGCAGTCTCGACACAGGGGGCAGGGGTAATTCACCCCTCCACTTT.

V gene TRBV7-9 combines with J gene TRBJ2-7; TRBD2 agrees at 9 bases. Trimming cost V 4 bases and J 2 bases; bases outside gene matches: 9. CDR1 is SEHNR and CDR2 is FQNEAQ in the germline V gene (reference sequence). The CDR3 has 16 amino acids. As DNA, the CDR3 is TGTGCCAGCAGCTCCTGGGGACTAGCAAATGCCTACGAGCAGTACTTC. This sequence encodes CASSSWGLANAYEQYF.

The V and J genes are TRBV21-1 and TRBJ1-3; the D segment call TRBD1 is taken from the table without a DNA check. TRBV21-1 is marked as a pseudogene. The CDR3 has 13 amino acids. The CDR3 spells CAHRGYSGNTIYF. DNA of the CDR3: TGTGCCCACAGGGGCTACTCTGGAAACACCATATATTTT.